These T cell receptor beta chains were read from a single sample in a study of T cells in Graves' hyperthyroidism and ophthalmopathy. Each CDR3 protein gets one entry after TCRdb re-called the multiplex PCR reads with MiXCR. The sample includes around 200,000 distinct CDR3 sequences, about 17% of them seen just once. The sample comprised blood. The receptors were sampled from a middle-aged man with Graves' hyperthyroidism. The CDR3 runs from the conserved cysteine through the conserved F or W. Fields, in order: J gene, V gene, clone size, D gene, CDR3 DNA, CDR3 protein. The D gene is left open where the match is weak. Rows may omit the clone size; those that give it use once, few, many or a size class.

j_gene: TRBJ2-5
v_gene: TRBV5-4
abundance: many
d_gene: TRBD2
CDR3nt: TGTGCCAGCAAAAGGGCCACTAGCGGGGGAGAGACCCAGTACTTC
CDR3aa: CASKRATSGGETQYF

j_gene: TRBJ2-2
v_gene: TRBV6-1
abundance: many
d_gene: -
CDR3nt: TGTGCCAGCGGGCCCTTCGCGAACACCGGGGAGCTGTTTTTT
CDR3aa: CASGPFANTGELFF

j_gene: TRBJ2-1
v_gene: TRBV19
abundance: once
d_gene: TRBD2
CDR3nt: TGTGCCAGTAGTGGAGGACTAGCGGGGGTAAATGAGCAGTTCTTC
CDR3aa: CASSGGLAGVNEQFF

j_gene: TRBJ2-1
v_gene: TRBV20-1
abundance: -
d_gene: -
CDR3nt: TGCAGTGCTAGAGATGATCCGGGCCTAGGGTCCAATGAGCAGTTCTTC
CDR3aa: CSARDDPGLGSNEQFF

j_gene: TRBJ1-6
v_gene: TRBV2
abundance: many
d_gene: -
CDR3nt: TGTGCCAGCAGTGAGTTTCGGGGCTCAAATTCACCCCTCCACTTT
CDR3aa: CASSEFRGSNSPLHF

j_gene: TRBJ2-3
v_gene: TRBV7-9
abundance: -
d_gene: TRBD2
CDR3nt: TGTGCCAGCCGAAGAGCGGGGGGGCAAGATACGCAGTATTTT
CDR3aa: CASRRAGGQDTQYF

j_gene: TRBJ1-2
v_gene: TRBV12-3/TRBV12-4
abundance: -
d_gene: -
CDR3nt: TGTGCCAGCAGTTCGGGGATGGTCTACACCTTC
CDR3aa: CASSSGMVYTF

j_gene: TRBJ1-3
v_gene: TRBV4-1
abundance: -
d_gene: TRBD1
CDR3nt: TGCGCCAGCAGCTTAGGTGGGACAGGGGCTGGAAACACCATATATTTT
CDR3aa: CASSLGGTGAGNTIYF

j_gene: TRBJ2-7
v_gene: TRBV5-6
abundance: many
d_gene: -
CDR3nt: TGTGCCAGCAGCTTGGCAGGGTTTATGGACGAGCAGTACTTC
CDR3aa: CASSLAGFMDEQYF

j_gene: TRBJ2-6
v_gene: TRBV24-1
abundance: -
d_gene: -
CDR3nt: TGTGCCACCAGTGACTCAGACTCTGGGGCCAACGTCCTGACTTTC
CDR3aa: CATSDSDSGANVLTF

j_gene: TRBJ1-4
v_gene: TRBV7-2
abundance: many
d_gene: -
CDR3nt: TGTGCCAGCAGCTTAGGGCTGGGGAGGAGGGAAAAACTGTTTTTT
CDR3aa: CASSLGLGRREKLFF

j_gene: TRBJ2-1
v_gene: TRBV3-1
abundance: many
d_gene: -
CDR3nt: TGTGCCAGCGGGCGTGGAGGGGGGGCTAGGAATGAGCAGTTCTTC
CDR3aa: CASGRGGGARNEQFF

j_gene: TRBJ2-5
v_gene: TRBV6-1
abundance: -
d_gene: -
CDR3nt: TGTGCCAGCAGTCTAAATCCAGGGGAGACCCAGTACTTC
CDR3aa: CASSLNPGETQYF

j_gene: TRBJ2-7
v_gene: TRBV4-3
abundance: few
d_gene: -
CDR3nt: TGCGCCAGCAGCCAAGACAATCGAGGCTACTACGAGCAGTACTTC
CDR3aa: CASSQDNRGYYEQYF